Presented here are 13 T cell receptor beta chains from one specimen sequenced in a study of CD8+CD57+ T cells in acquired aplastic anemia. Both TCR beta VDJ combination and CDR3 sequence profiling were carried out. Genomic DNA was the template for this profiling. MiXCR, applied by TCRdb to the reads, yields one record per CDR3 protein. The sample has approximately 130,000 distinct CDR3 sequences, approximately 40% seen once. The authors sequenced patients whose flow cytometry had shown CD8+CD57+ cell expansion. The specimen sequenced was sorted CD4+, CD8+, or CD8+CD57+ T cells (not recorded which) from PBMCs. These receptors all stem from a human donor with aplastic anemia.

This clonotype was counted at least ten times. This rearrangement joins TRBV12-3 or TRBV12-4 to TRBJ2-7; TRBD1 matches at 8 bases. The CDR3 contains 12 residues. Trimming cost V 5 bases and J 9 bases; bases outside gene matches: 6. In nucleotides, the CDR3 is TGTGCCAGCAGTCTAGGACAGGGCATGCAGTACTTC. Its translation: CASSLGQGMQYF.

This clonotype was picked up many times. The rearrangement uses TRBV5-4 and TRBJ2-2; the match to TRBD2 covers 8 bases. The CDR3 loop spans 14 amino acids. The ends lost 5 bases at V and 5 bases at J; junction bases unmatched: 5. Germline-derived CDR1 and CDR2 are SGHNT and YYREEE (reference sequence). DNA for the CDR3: TGTGCCAGCAGTCAAGCGGGGGAGACCGGGGAGCTGTTTTTT. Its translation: CASSQAGETGELFF.

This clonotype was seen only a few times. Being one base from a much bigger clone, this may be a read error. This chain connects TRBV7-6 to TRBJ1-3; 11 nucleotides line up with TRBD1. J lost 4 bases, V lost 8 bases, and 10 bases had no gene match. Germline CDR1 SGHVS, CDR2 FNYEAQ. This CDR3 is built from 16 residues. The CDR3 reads CASGPRTGGDGNTIYF. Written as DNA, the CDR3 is TGTGCCAGCGGCCCAAGGACAGGGGGCGACGGAAACACCATATATTTT.

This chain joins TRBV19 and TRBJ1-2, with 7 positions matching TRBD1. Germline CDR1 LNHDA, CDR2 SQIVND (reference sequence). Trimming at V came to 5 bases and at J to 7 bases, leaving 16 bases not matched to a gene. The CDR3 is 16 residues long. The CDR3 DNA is TGTGCCAGTAGTCTAAACTCTCCCCTTACAGGGGTTGGCTACACCTTC. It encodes CASSLNSPLTGVGYTF. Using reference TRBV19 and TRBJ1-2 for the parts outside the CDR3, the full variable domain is DGGITQSPKYLFRKEGQNVTLSCEQNLNHDAMYWYRQDPGQGLRLIYYSQIVNDFQKGDIAEGYSVSREKKESFPLTVTSAQKNPTAFYLCASSLNSPLTGVGYTFGSGTRLTVV.

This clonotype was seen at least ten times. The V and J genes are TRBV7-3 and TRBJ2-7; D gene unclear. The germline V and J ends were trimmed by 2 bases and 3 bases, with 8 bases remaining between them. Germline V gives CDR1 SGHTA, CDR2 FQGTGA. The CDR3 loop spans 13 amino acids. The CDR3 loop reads CASSLSPDYEQYV. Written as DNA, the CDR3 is TGTGCCAGCAGCTTATCCCCTGACTACGAGCAGTACGTC.

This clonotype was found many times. CDR3 bases: TGTGCCAGCAGCCCCATATCGGACAGGGGAGGCTATGGCTACACCTTC. It encodes CASSPISDRGGYGYTF. This chain joins TRBV7-9 and TRBJ1-2; 9 nucleotides match TRBD1. Germline CDR1 is SEHNR and CDR2 is FQNEAQ (reference sequence). The CDR3 is 16 amino acids. J gave up 4 bases and V 5 bases, and 11 bases lay outside the gene matches.

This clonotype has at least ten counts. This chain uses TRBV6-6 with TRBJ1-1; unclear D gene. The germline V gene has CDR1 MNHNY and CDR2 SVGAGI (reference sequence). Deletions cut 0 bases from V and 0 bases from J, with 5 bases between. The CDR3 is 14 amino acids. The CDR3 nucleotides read TGTGCCAGCAGTTACTCGACGGTGAACACTGAAGCTTTCTTT. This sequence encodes CASSYSTVNTEAFF.

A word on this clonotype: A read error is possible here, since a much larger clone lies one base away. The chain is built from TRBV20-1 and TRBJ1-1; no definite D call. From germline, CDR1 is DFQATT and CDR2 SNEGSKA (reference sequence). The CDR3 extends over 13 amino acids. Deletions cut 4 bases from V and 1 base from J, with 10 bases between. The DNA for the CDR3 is TGCAGTGCTATGTCAGAGTCGAACACTGAAGCTTTCTTT. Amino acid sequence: CSAMSESNTEAFF.

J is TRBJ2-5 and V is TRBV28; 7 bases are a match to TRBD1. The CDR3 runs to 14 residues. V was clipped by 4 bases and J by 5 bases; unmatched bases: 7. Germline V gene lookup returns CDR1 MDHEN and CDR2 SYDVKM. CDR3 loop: CASSSGTELETQYF. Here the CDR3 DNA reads TGTGCCAGCAGTTCAGGGACAGAACTTGAGACCCAGTACTTC.

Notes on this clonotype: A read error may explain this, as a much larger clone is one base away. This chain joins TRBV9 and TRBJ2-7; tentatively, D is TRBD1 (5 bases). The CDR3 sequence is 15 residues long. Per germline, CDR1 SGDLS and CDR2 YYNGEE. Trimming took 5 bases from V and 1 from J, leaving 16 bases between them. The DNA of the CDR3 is TGTGCCAGCAGTCCCATCCGTTGGACATCCTACGAGCAGTACTTC. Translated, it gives CASSPIRWTSYEQYF. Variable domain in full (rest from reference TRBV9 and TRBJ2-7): DSGVTQTPKHLITATGQRVTLRCSPRSGDLSVYWYQQSLDQGLQFLIQYYNGEERAKGNILERFSAQQFPDLHSELNLSSLELGDSALYFCASSPIRWTSYEQYFGPGTRLTVT.

The CDR3 here is CASRRTGSSTEAFF. For the CDR3, the DNA is TGTGCCAGCAGACGAACAGGATCCTCAACTGAAGCTTTCTTT. The chain combines TRBV25-1 with TRBJ1-1; D perhaps matches TRBD1 (5 bases). V dropped 6 bases and J dropped 5 bases, with 16 bases sitting between them. CDR1 is MGHDK and CDR2 is SYGVNS in the germline V gene. CDR3 length: 14 residues.

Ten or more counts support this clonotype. Written as DNA, the CDR3 is TGTGCCAGCAGTCCCCGGACAGGAGTGGGCAATCAGCCCCAGCATTTT. Its translation is CASSPRTGVGNQPQHF. V gene TRBV6-1 combines with J gene TRBJ1-5, with 7 bases matching TRBD1. After removal of 5 bases from V and 2 bases from J, the junction contained 9 bases not matched to a gene. The CDR3 length is 16 residues. CDR1 is MNHNS, CDR2 SASEGT, per germline.

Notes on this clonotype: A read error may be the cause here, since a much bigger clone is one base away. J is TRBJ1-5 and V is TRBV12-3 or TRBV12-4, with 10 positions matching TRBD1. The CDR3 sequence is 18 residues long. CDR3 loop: CAGSFGTGVEKGNQPQHF. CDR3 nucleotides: TGTGCCGGCAGTTTTGGGACAGGGGTTGAGAAGGGCAATCAGCCCCAGCATTTT.